What follows are 3 T cell receptor beta chains derived from one specimen sequenced in a study of T cell responses to AZD1222 COVID-19 vaccine. Here immunoSEQ multiplex PCR was the method, and the copy in TCRdb shows in-frame clones only, minus some. There are 170,000 or so clones in the sample; about nine tenths occur only once, and roughly 1.6% lies in the top ten. The sequences come from peripheral blood, collected on day 0 of AZD1222 vaccination. These receptors all come from an adult in good health.

The chain is built from TRBV5-4 and TRBJ2-5; possibly TRBD2 for D (7 bases). The germline V and J ends were trimmed by 3 bases and 3 bases, with 21 bases remaining between them. Per the germline V gene, CDR1 is SGHNT and CDR2 is YYREEE (reference sequence). This CDR3 has 17 amino acids. CDR3 sequence reads: CASSSNGAGALKETQYF. The CDR3 DNA sequence: TGTGCCAGCAGCTCTAACGGCGCGGGGGCTTTAAAAGAGACCCAGTACTTC.

V and J are TRBV19 and TRBJ1-4; a possible D gene is TRBD1 (5 bases). Germline CDR1 is LNHDA and CDR2 is SQIVND (reference sequence). The CDR3 length is 19 residues. Trimming pared 2 bases from V and 0 bases from J, leaving 19 bases between. DNA of the CDR3: TGTGCCAGTAGTATAATAGGGGACGGACTCACTTCAACTAATGAAAAACTGTTTTTT. It codes for CASSIIGDGLTSTNEKLFF. Looking up the rest from reference TRBV19 and TRBJ1-4 gives the full variable domain: DGGITQSPKYLFRKEGQNVTLSCEQNLNHDAMYWYRQDPGQGLRLIYYSQIVNDFQKGDIAEGYSVSREKKESFPLTVTSAQKNPTAFYLCASSIIGDGLTSTNEKLFFGSGTQLSVL.

The J gene is TRBJ2-7, the V gene TRBV4-3; 7 bases agree with TRBD2. This CDR3 has 16 residues. Trimming took 4 bases from V and 0 from J; bases not matched to a gene: 9. Germline CDR1 LGHNA, CDR2 YSLEER. Here the CDR3 DNA reads TGCGCCAGCAGCCGCCGTGACGCGGGGGACTCCTACGAGCAGTACTTC. Translated: CASSRRDAGDSYEQYF.